This T cell receptor beta chain stems from a study of blood T cell repertoires in COVID-19. Some clones are missing from TCRdb's copy, which holds only in-frame ones; the method was immunoSEQ multiplex PCR. The data show 300,000 to 450,000 clones, around 89% seen once. CDR3 length: 14 residues. Germline V gene sequence: CDR1 SGHRS, CDR2 YFSETQ. Germline trimming cut 2 bases from V and 2 bases from J; bases unmatched to any gene: 4. This clone came up once. The source is a woman between 18 and 30 years old who had recovered from COVID-19. The sequenced sample consisted of PBMCs or T cells enriched from blood (not recorded which). V and J are TRBV5-1 and TRBJ2-7; TRBD1 agrees at 7 bases. CDR3 loop: CASSLQGTAYEQYF. In nucleotides, the CDR3 is TGCGCCAGCAGCTTACAGGGGACCGCCTACGAGCAGTACTTC.